These T cell receptor beta chains were read from a single sample in a study of blood T cell repertoires in COVID-19. Sequencing was performed with immunoSEQ multiplex PCR; in TCRdb, only in-frame clones are kept and a portion is missing. The sample holds some 64,000 clones, approximately 81% seen once. Material for sequencing was peripheral blood. The receptors were gathered from a man in his fifties or sixties with COVID-19, enrolled during active disease. Both conserved end residues are part of each CDR3. A D gene is named only where the DNA matches it firmly. Only some rows state a clone size, as once, few, many or a class for expanded clones.

once	TRBJ1-2	NA	TRBV28	TGTGCCAGCAGTCTGGGGGCTTATGGCTACACCTTC	CASSLGAYGYTF
NA	TRBJ2-2	NA	TRBV27	TGTGCCAGCAGTCTCCGGACAGAGAGCACCGGGGAGCTGTTTTTT	CASSLRTESTGELFF
NA	TRBJ1-5	NA	TRBV6-5	TGTGCCTCAGCGGCGGCACCGAATCAGCCCCAGCATTTT	CASAAAPNQPQHF
NA	TRBJ1-1	NA	TRBV2	TGTGCCAGCCCAGGGAACACTGAAGCTTTCTTT	CASPGNTEAFF
NA	TRBJ2-3	TRBD1	TRBV11-3	TGTGCCAGCAGCACGGGACAGGGGGGAACAGATACGCAGTATTTT	CASSTGQGGTDTQYF
NA	TRBJ2-3	TRBD2	TRBV6-5	TGTGCCAGCCGTCGGGCGGGGGTCACAGATACGCAGTATTTT	CASRRAGVTDTQYF
NA	TRBJ1-1	NA	TRBV18	TGTGCCAGCTCACCACCACCGGGAGCGAACACTGAAGCTTTCTTT	CASSPPPGANTEAFF
few	TRBJ2-7	TRBD2	TRBV11-2	TGTGCCAGCAGCTTCCCCCTCGGGGCGGGAGGGGCCTACGAGCAGTACTTC	CASSFPLGAGGAYEQYF
NA	TRBJ1-5	TRBD1	TRBV15	TGTGCCACCAGCAGAGCCCAGATAACCGGGACAGGGGCTTTTGATTATCAGCCCCAGCATTTT	CATSRAQITGTGAFDYQPQHF
NA	TRBJ2-4	NA	TRBV2	TGTGCCAGCAGCGCCCGCGGGGCCCCTAACATTCAGTACTTC	CASSARGAPNIQYF
NA	TRBJ2-2	TRBD2	TRBV30	TGTGCCTGGAGATCACTAGCGGGAATCCCCGGGGAGCTGTTTTTT	CAWRSLAGIPGELFF
NA	TRBJ2-3	TRBD1	TRBV18	TGTGCCAGCTCACTTACCGGGACAGGGGGCACAGATACGCAGTATTTT	CASSLTGTGGTDTQYF
NA	TRBJ2-2	TRBD2	TRBV5-1	TGCGCCAGCAGCCTCAGCGGGAGGAACACCGGGGAGCTGTTTTTT	CASSLSGRNTGELFF
NA	TRBJ2-7	TRBD1	TRBV30	TGTGCCTGGAGTGTACGGGCAGGGGGCTTGGTCGAGCAGTACTTC	CAWSVRAGGLVEQYF
NA	TRBJ2-2	NA	TRBV4-2	TGTGCCAGCAGCCAAGATGCGGGACCGAACACCGGGGAGCTGTTTTTT	CASSQDAGPNTGELFF
NA	TRBJ2-5	TRBD2	TRBV19	TGTGCCAGTAGATTAGCGGGGGGCACAGAGACCCAGTACTTC	CASRLAGGTETQYF
NA	TRBJ1-3	TRBD1	TRBV28	TGTGCCAGCAGTTTACACAGGACAGGGTTTGTTGTATCTGGAAACACCATATATTTT	CASSLHRTGFVVSGNTIYF
NA	TRBJ2-3	TRBD2	TRBV9	TGTGCCAGCAGCGTAGGGGTGGCGGGTAGCGGGGGGTTCACAGATACGCAGTATTTT	CASSVGVAGSGGFTDTQYF
NA	TRBJ2-2	NA	TRBV5-1	TGCGCCAGCAGCTTGGCGTACGGGAACACCGGGGAGCTGTTTTTT	CASSLAYGNTGELFF
NA	TRBJ1-5	TRBD1	TRBV19	TGTGCCAGTAGACCCCCGGGACAGACCAATCAGCCCCAGCATTTT	CASRPPGQTNQPQHF
NA	TRBJ2-2	NA	TRBV25-1	TGTGCCAGCAGTGAACAGGGTCCCGGGGAGCTGTTTTTT	CASSEQGPGELFF
few	TRBJ1-5	TRBD1	TRBV5-1	TGCGCCAGCAGCTTGGGCCCCGGGACAGAATTAAACCAGCCCCAGCATTTT	CASSLGPGTELNQPQHF
NA	TRBJ2-7	TRBD1	TRBV27	TGTGCCAGCACCCCGAACAGGGGGCCGTTCGAGCAGTACTTC	CASTPNRGPFEQYF
NA	TRBJ1-6	TRBD1	TRBV30	TGTGCCTGGACCAGACAGGGGCTTAAATCACCCCTCCACTTT	CAWTRQGLKSPLHF
NA	TRBJ1-2	TRBD1	TRBV28	TGTGCCAGCAGTTTAGGGACAGCCAACCCAGCTAACTATGGCTACACCTTC	CASSLGTANPANYGYTF
NA	TRBJ2-1	TRBD2	TRBV7-2	TGTGCCAGCAGCTTAATGGGACTAGCGAGCAATGAGCAGTTCTTC	CASSLMGLASNEQFF
NA	TRBJ2-7	NA	TRBV28	TGTGCCAGCAGTGCTCCCGGGGGCTACGAGCAGTACTTC	CASSAPGGYEQYF
NA	TRBJ1-6	NA	TRBV2	TGTGCCAGCAGTGACAGGGTTGGGTTCGGTAATTCACCCCTCCACTTT	CASSDRVGFGNSPLHF
NA	TRBJ1-3	NA	TRBV3-1/TRBV3-2	TGTGCCAGCAGCACACAGAATGGAAACACCATATATTTT	CASSTQNGNTIYF
NA	TRBJ2-7	NA	TRBV3-1/TRBV3-2	TGTGCCAGCAGCCAAGGAGGGTACGGCGAGCAGTACTTC	CASSQGGYGEQYF
NA	TRBJ2-7	TRBD1	TRBV5-1	TGCGCCAGCAGCCCGGGACAGGGTGAGTACGAGCAGTACTTC	CASSPGQGEYEQYF
NA	TRBJ2-5	TRBD2	TRBV3-1/TRBV3-2	TGTGCCAGCAGCCCCTTAGCGGGAGGAGTAGAGACCCAGTACTTC	CASSPLAGGVETQYF
NA	TRBJ1-5	NA	TRBV9	TGTGCCAGCAGCGCCGAGGGAGCTTCTGGTCAGCCCCAGCATTTT	CASSAEGASGQPQHF
NA	TRBJ1-5	TRBD1	TRBV6-5	TGTGCCAGCGGGCCGTGGACAGGGGGCAATCAGCCCCAGCATTTT	CASGPWTGGNQPQHF
NA	TRBJ1-2	NA	TRBV5-4	TGTGCCAGCAGCTGGGGGACTCCCGACGGCTATGGCTACACCTTC	CASSWGTPDGYGYTF
NA	TRBJ2-5	NA	TRBV7-9	TGTGCCAGCAGCTTTCAGGAGACCCAGTACTTC	CASSFQETQYF
NA	TRBJ1-5	TRBD1	TRBV5-1	TGCGCCAGCAGCCCCGGGACAGAAGCTCAGCCCCAGCATTTT	CASSPGTEAQPQHF
NA	TRBJ2-3	NA	TRBV7-9	TGTGCCAGCAGCTCCGGGATGTTGAAACAAACAGATACGCAGTATTTT	CASSSGMLKQTDTQYF
NA	TRBJ1-1	TRBD1	TRBV5-1	TGCGCCAGCAGCGCAGGGGGCGCGGGGAACACTGAAGCTTTCTTT	CASSAGGAGNTEAFF
NA	TRBJ2-2	TRBD2	TRBV28	TGTGCCAGCAGGATTAGCGGGAGGGCCAACACCGGGGAGCTGTTTTTT	CASRISGRANTGELFF
NA	TRBJ2-5	TRBD2	TRBV7-9	TGTGCCAGCAGCTTAGAGGGAGGGGAAGAGACCCAGTACTTC	CASSLEGGEETQYF
NA	TRBJ1-5	NA	TRBV19	TGTGCCAGTACCGCGGGGCCGGGACCCCAGCATTTT	CASTAGPGPQHF
NA	TRBJ2-3	TRBD2	TRBV29-1	TGCAGCTTCCCGGGGGGGGATACGCAGTATTTT	CSFPGGDTQYF
NA	TRBJ2-5	NA	TRBV2	TGTGCCAGCAGTGATAGGCGATCCGGGGAGACCCAGTACTTC	CASSDRRSGETQYF
NA	TRBJ1-1	TRBD1	TRBV7-3	TGTGCCAGCAGCTTAAATGGTGAGGGGGCGGGTACTGAAGCTTTCTTT	CASSLNGEGAGTEAFF
NA	TRBJ1-4	TRBD1	TRBV28	TGTGCCAGCAGCCTGACAGGGGATGAAAAACTGTTTTTT	CASSLTGDEKLFF
NA	TRBJ1-3	NA	TRBV23-1	TGCGCCATTTCCCCCCGCTCACAGGGTCGGGATGGAAACACCATATATTTT	CAISPRSQGRDGNTIYF
NA	TRBJ1-1	TRBD1	TRBV13	TGTGCCAGCAGCTCGGACAGGGGGAACACTGAAGCTTTCTTT	CASSSDRGNTEAFF
NA	TRBJ2-1	TRBD2	TRBV7-2	TGTGCCAGCAGCTTAGCGCGGCTAGCGGGAGGGCGAAGGGAAAATGAGCAGTTCTTC	CASSLARLAGGRRENEQFF
NA	TRBJ2-7	NA	TRBV4-2	TGTGCCAGCAGCCAAACTATGAACTACGAGCAGTACTTC	CASSQTMNYEQYF
NA	TRBJ2-5	NA	TRBV28	TGTGCCAGCAGTTCACCCCGGACGGCGGGCCAAGAGACCCAGTACTTC	CASSSPRTAGQETQYF
NA	TRBJ2-5	NA	TRBV12-3/TRBV12-4	TGTGCCAGCAGTTTCTCGGTGGAGACCCAGTACTTC	CASSFSVETQYF
NA	TRBJ2-1	NA	TRBV12-5	TGTGCTAGTGGTTTTGTTAGCGGAGTTTACAATGAGCAGTTCTTC	CASGFVSGVYNEQFF
NA	TRBJ2-3	NA	TRBV28	TGTGCCAGCAGTTTAGGGGCGGGACGCACAGATACGCAGTATTTT	CASSLGAGRTDTQYF
NA	TRBJ1-5	TRBD1	TRBV28	TGTGCCAGCACACCCCAGGGGGCAGGGCAGCCCCAGCATTTT	CASTPQGAGQPQHF
few	TRBJ2-3	TRBD2	TRBV5-1	TGCGCCAGCAGCTCTTTAGCGGGGGTGGTTGCAGATACGCAGTATTTT	CASSSLAGVVADTQYF
once	TRBJ2-7	TRBD2	TRBV2	TGTGCCAGCAGGGGGAGGGGTCAGTCGTTCACTACGGAGCAGTACTTC	CASRGRGQSFTTEQYF
NA	TRBJ1-2	NA	TRBV13	TGTGCCAGCGTCCCCCGGCGGACAGACCTAACCCGGGTCTATGGCTACACCTTC	CASVPRRTDLTRVYGYTF